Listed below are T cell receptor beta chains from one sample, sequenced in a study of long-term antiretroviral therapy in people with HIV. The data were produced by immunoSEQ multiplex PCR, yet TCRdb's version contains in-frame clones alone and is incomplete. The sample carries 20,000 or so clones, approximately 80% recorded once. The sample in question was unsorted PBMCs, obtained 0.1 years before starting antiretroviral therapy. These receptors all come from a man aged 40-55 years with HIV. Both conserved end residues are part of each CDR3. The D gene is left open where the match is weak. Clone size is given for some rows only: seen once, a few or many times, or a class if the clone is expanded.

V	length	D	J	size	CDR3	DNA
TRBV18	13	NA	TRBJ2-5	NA	CASSPELEETQYF	TGTGCCAGCTCACCTGAGCTGGAAGAGACCCAGTACTTC
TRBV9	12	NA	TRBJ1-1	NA	CASSPGGHAAFF	TGTGCCAGCAGCCCCGGGGGACACGCAGCTTTCTTT
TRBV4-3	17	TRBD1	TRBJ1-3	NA	CASSQGLQGRAGNTIYF	TGCGCCAGCAGCCAGGGATTACAGGGGCGTGCTGGAAACACCATATATTTT
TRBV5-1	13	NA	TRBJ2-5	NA	CASSSELGETQYF	TGCGCCAGCAGCTCGGAACTCGGAGAGACCCAGTACTTC
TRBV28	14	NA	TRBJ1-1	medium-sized	CASSLAGWNTEAFF	TGTGCCAGCAGTTTAGCAGGGTGGAACACTGAAGCTTTCTTT
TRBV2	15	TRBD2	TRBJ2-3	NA	CASSTSGVVTDTQYF	TGTGCCAGCAGTACTAGCGGGGTGGTAACAGATACGCAGTATTTT
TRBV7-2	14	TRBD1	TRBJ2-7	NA	CASSSPGQGHEQYF	TGTGCCAGCAGCTCCCCCGGACAGGGACACGAGCAGTACTTC
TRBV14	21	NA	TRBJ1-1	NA	CASSQETVVGREKGSETEAFF	TGTGCCAGCAGCCAAGAGACGGTGGTGGGTCGTGAAAAGGGGAGTGAGACTGAAGCTTTCTTT
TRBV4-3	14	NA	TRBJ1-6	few	CASSQDGQRRTLHF	TGCGCCAGCAGCCAAGATGGCCAGAGGAGGACCCTCCACTTT
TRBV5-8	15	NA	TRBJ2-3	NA	CASSLVDSGGDTQYF	TGTGCCAGCAGCTTGGTAGATAGCGGAGGGGATACGCAGTATTTT
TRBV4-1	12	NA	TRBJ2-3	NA	CASSQDGDTQYF	TGCGCCAGCAGCCAAGATGGGGACACGCAGTATTTT
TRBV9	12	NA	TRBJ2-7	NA	CASSGDSYEQYF	TGTGCCAGCAGCGGAGATTCCTACGAGCAGTACTTC
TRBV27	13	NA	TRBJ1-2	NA	CASSSPGNYGYTF	TGTGCCAGCAGTTCTCCGGGGAACTATGGCTACACCTTC
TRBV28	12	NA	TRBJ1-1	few	CASSLYIAEAFF	TGTGCCAGCAGTTTATATATCGCTGAAGCTTTCTTT
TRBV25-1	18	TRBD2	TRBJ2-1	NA	CASSEYREAGEGYNEQFF	TGTGCCAGCAGTGAATATCGAGAAGCGGGAGAGGGGTACAATGAGCAGTTCTTC
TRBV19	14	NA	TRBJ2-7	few	CASSISAITYEQYF	TGTGCCAGTAGTATTTCGGCTATTACCTACGAGCAGTACTTC
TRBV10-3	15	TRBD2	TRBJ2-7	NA	CAISESASGAYEQYF	TGTGCCATCAGTGAGTCAGCTAGCGGGGCCTACGAGCAGTACTTC
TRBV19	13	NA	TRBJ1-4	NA	CASSIDLAGELFF	TGTGCCAGTAGTATAGATCTTGCAGGGGAACTGTTTTTT
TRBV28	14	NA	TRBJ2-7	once	CASRNFGSSYEQYF	TGTGCCAGCAGGAACTTTGGGAGCTCCTACGAGCAGTACTTC
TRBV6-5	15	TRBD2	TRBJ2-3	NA	CASSTGTIRTDTQYF	TGTGCCAGCAGTACCGGGACTATCCGCACAGATACGCAGTATTTT
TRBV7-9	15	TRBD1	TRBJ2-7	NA	CASSPSGGLSYEQYF	TGTGCCAGCAGCCCCTCAGGGGGCCTCTCCTACGAGCAGTACTTC
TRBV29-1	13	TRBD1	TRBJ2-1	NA	CSYRGTTYNEQFF	TGCAGCTACAGGGGCACCACCTACAATGAGCAGTTCTTC
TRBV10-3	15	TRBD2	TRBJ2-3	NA	CAISESAGGGDTQYF	TGTGCCATCAGTGAGTCGGCGGGAGGGGGAGATACGCAGTATTTT
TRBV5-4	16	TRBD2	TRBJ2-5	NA	CASSLVGRAVRETQYF	TGTGCCAGCAGCTTGGTCGGGAGGGCTGTCAGAGAGACCCAGTACTTC
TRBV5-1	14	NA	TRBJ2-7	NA	CASSLERDSYEQYF	TGCGCCAGCAGCTTGGAAAGGGACTCCTACGAGCAGTACTTC
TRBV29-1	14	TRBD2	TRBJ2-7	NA	CSGEPGRGVCEQYF	TGCAGCGGGGAACCGGGACGGGGGGTATGCGAGCAGTACTTC
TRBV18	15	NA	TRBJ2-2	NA	CASSPLDTNTGELFF	TGTGCCAGCTCACCACTCGACACAAACACCGGGGAGCTGTTTTTT
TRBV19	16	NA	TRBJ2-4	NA	CASSLDRIPPKNIQYF	TGTGCCAGTAGTTTGGACCGGATCCCACCCAAAAACATTCAGTACTTC
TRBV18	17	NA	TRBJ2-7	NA	CASSPPFTMRVSYEQYF	TGTGCCAGCTCACCACCCTTCACTATGAGGGTTTCCTACGAGCAGTACTTC
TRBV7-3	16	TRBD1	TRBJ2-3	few	CASSARGQGNTDTQYF	TGTGCCAGCAGCGCCAGGGGACAGGGGAACACAGATACGCAGTATTTT
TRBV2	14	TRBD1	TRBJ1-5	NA	CASSDTGGNQPQHF	TGTGCCAGCAGTGACACAGGGGGAAATCAGCCCCAGCATTTT
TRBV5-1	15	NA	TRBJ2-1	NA	CASRPTGLIYNEQFF	TGCGCCAGCAGACCAACAGGTCTGATCTACAATGAGCAGTTCTTC
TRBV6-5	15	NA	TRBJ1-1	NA	CASSYDPGLNTEAFF	TGTGCCAGCAGTTACGATCCAGGGTTGAACACTGAAGCTTTCTTT
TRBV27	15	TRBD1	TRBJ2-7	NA	CASSLEAGGFYEQYF	TGTGCCAGCAGTTTAGAGGCAGGGGGTTTCTACGAGCAGTACTTC
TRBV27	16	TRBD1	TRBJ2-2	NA	CASSWGQGMNTGELFF	TGTGCCAGCAGTTGGGGACAGGGAATGAACACCGGGGAGCTGTTTTTT
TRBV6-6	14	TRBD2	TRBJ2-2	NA	CASTPSGGTGELFF	TGTGCCAGCACCCCTAGCGGAGGCACCGGGGAGCTGTTTTTT
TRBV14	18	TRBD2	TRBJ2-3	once	CASSPPAGGFPSTDTQYF	TGTGCCAGCAGCCCGCCAGCGGGAGGATTCCCTAGCACAGATACGCAGTATTTT
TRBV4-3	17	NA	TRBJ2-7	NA	CASSQGGVGQRAYEQYF	TGCGCCAGCAGCCAAGGGGGAGTAGGACAGCGGGCCTACGAGCAGTACTTC
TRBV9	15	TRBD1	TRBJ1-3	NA	CASSGQGGFGNTIYF	TGTGCCAGCAGCGGACAGGGAGGATTTGGAAACACCATATATTTT
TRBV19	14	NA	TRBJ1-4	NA	CASRGLSDGEKLFF	TGTGCCAGTAGAGGACTTTCCGACGGGGAAAAACTGTTTTTT
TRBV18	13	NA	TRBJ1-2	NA	CASSPQGDYGYTF	TGTGCCAGCTCACCCCAGGGTGACTATGGCTACACCTTC
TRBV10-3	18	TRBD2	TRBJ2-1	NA	CAISESQDLAGPYNEQFF	TGTGCCATCAGTGAGTCGCAGGACTTAGCGGGGCCCTACAATGAGCAGTTCTTC
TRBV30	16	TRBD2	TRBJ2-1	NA	CAWGGRLAGGKGEQFF	TGTGCCTGGGGGGGTCGGCTAGCGGGAGGCAAGGGGGAGCAGTTCTTC
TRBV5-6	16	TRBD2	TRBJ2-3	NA	CASSWSSGGAVGTQYF	TGTGCCAGCAGCTGGTCTAGCGGGGGGGCCGTAGGGACGCAGTATTTT
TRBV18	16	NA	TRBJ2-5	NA	CASSPRGLGLQETQYF	TGTGCCAGCTCACCACGGGGGCTCGGGCTACAAGAGACCCAGTACTTC
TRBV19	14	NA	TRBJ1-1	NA	CASSIRLSNTEAFF	TGTGCCAGTAGTATCAGGCTCTCGAACACTGAAGCTTTCTTT
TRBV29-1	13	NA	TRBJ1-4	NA	CSVLGGANEKLFF	TGCAGCGTTCTCGGCGGGGCTAATGAAAAACTGTTTTTT
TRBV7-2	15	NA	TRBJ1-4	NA	CASSVGWGGGEKLFF	TGTGCCAGCAGCGTTGGATGGGGGGGAGGCGAAAAACTGTTTTTT
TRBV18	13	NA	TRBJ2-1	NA	CASSLSIWDEQFF	TGTGCCAGCTCACTCTCGATCTGGGATGAGCAGTTCTTC
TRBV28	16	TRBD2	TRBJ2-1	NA	CASRETSGGSYNEQFF	TGTGCCAGCAGGGAGACTAGCGGGGGGTCCTACAATGAGCAGTTCTTC
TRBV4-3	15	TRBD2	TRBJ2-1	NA	CASSQDRRGANEQFF	TGCGCCAGCAGCCAAGATCGGCGGGGGGCCAATGAGCAGTTCTTC